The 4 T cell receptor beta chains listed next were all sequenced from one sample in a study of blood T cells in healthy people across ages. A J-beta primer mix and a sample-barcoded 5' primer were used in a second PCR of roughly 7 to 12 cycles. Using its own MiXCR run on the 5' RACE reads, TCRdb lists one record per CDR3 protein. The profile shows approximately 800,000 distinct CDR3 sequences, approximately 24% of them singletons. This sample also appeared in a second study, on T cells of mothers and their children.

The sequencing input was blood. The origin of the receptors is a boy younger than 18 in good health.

The CDR3 DNA reads as TGTGCCAGCAGCCAAAAGGGACTAGCGCTCTACAATGAGCAGTTCTTC. Protein sequence: CASSQKGLALYNEQFF. This rearrangement joins TRBV11-2 to TRBJ2-1; the match to TRBD2 covers 10 bases. The CDR3 sequence is 16 residues long. The V and J ends lost 5 bases and 3 bases, in that order; junction bases with no gene match: 7. Per germline, CDR1 SGHAT and CDR2 FQNNGV.

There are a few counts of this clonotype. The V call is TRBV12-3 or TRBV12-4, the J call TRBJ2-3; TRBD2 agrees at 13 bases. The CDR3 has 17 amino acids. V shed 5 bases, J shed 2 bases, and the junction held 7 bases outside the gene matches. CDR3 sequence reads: CASSPLGTSGVTDTQYF. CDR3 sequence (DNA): TGTGCCAGCAGTCCCCTTGGGACTAGCGGGGTCACAGATACGCAGTATTTT.

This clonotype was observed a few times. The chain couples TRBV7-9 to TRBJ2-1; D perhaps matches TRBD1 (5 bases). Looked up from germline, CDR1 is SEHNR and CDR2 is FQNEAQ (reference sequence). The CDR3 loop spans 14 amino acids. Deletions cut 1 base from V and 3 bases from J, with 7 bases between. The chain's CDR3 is CASSLGQNYNEQFF. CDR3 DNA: TGTGCCAGCAGCTTAGGACAGAACTACAATGAGCAGTTCTTC.

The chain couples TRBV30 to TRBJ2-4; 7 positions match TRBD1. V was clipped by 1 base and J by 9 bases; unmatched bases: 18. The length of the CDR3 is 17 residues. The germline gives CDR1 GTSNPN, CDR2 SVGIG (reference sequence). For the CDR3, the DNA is TGTGCCTGGAGTGCCTGGACAGGTGGGCCCCTCTGGGGCATTCAGTACTTC. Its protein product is CAWSAWTGGPLWGIQYF.